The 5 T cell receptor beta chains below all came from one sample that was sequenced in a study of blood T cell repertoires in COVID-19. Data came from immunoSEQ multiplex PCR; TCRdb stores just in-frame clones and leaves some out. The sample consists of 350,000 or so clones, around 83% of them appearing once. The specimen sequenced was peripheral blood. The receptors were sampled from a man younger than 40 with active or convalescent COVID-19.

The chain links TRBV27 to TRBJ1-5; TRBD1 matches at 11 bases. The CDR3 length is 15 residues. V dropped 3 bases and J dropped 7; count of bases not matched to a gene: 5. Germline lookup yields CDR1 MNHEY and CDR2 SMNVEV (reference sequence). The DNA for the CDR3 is TGTGCCAGCAGTTTTTTACGGACAGGGGGCCAGCCCCAGCATTTT. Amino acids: CASSFLRTGGQPQHF.

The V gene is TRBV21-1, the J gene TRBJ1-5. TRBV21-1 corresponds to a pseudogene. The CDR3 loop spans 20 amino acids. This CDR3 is CASSKGGGARFTWGNQPQHF. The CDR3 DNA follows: TGTGCCAGCAGCAAAGGTGGGGGGGCCAGGTTTACCTGGGGCAATCAGCCCCAGCATTTT.

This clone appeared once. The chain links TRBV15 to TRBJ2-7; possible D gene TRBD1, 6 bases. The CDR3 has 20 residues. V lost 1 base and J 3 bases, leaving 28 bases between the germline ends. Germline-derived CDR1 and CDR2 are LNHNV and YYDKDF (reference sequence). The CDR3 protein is CATSRGAVYHREKFLYEQYF. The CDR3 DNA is TGTGCCACCAGCAGAGGAGCTGTCTATCACAGGGAAAAGTTCCTCTACGAGCAGTACTTC.

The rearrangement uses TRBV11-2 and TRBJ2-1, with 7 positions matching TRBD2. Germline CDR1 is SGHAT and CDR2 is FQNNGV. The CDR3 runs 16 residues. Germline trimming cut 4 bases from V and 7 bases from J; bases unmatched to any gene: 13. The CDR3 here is CASSSLGGGAWNEQFF. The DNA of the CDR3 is TGTGCCAGCAGCTCCCTAGGCGGGGGAGCGTGGAATGAGCAGTTCTTC.

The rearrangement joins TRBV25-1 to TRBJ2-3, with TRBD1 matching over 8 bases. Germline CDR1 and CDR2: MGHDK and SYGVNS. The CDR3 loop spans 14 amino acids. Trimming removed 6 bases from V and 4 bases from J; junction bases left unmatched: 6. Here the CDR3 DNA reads TGTGCCAGCAGCGACAGGGGAGAGGCAGATACGCAGTATTTT. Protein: CASSDRGEADTQYF.